This T cell receptor (beta chain) was captured in a study of blood T cell repertoires in COVID-19. This table comes from immunoSEQ multiplex PCR, and its TCRdb copy is limited to in-frame clones, with some not included. The sample holds nearly 80,000 clones, 90% seen once. CDR3 length: 16 amino acids. Looked up from germline, CDR1 is MNHEY and CDR2 is SVGEGT. V lost 6 bases, J lost 10 bases, and 22 bases lay in between. This clone was picked up a small number of times. The sequenced material came from peripheral blood. This TCR came from a woman of 80 years or more with acute or convalescent COVID-19. The chain combines TRBV6-2 or TRBV6-3 with TRBJ1-6, with D possibly matching TRBD1 (6 bases). The CDR3 spells CASSSRTERFRSPLHF. CDR3 DNA sequence: TGTGCCAGCAGCTCCAGGACAGAACGTTTTAGGTCACCCCTCCACTTT.